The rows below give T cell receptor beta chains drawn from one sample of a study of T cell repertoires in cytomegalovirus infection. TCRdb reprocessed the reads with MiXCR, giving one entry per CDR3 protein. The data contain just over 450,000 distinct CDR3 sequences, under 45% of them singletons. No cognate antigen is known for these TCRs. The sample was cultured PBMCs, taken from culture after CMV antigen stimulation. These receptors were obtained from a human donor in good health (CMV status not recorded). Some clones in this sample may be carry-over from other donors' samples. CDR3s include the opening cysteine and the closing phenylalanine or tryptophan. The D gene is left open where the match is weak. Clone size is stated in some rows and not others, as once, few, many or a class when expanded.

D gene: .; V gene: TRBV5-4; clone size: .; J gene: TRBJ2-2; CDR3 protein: CASSLKSTGELFF; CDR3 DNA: TGTGCCAGCAGCTTGAAATCAACCGGGGAGCTGTTTTTT
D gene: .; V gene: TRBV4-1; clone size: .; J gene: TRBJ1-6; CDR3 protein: CASSLSPGLSYNSPLHF; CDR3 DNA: TGCGCCAGCAGCCTTTCTCCAGGGTTGTCCTATAATTCACCCCTCCACTTT
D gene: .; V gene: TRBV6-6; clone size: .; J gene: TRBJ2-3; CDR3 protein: CASSPGGTSTDTQYF; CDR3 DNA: TGTGCCAGCAGTCCCGGTGGGACTAGCACAGATACGCAGTATTTT
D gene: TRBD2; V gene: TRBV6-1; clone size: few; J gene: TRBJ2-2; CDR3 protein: CASSSAGLAGGLNTGELFF; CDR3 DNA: TGTGCCAGCAGCTCCGCAGGACTAGCGGGAGGCCTGAACACCGGGGAGCTGTTTTTT
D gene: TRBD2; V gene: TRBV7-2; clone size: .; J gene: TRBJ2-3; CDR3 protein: CASISSAGAIDTQYF; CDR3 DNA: TGTGCCAGCATTTCTTCAGCGGGAGCCATAGATACGCAGTATTTT
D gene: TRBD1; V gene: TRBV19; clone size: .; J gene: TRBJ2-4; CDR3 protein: CASSIGTAAQNIQYF; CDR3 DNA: TGTGCCAGTAGCATAGGGACAGCCGCCCAAAACATTCAGTACTTC
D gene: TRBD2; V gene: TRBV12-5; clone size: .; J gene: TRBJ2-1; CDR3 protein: CASGLVPAGDTYNEQFF; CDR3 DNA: TGTGCTAGTGGTTTGGTACCAGCGGGAGACACCTACAATGAGCAGTTCTTC
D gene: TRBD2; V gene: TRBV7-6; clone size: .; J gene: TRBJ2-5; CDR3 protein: CASSLRGGLAAQETQYF; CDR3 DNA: TGTGCCAGCAGCTTACGGGGTGGACTAGCGGCACAAGAGACCCAGTACTTC
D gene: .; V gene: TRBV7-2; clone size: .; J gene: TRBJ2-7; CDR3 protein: CASSFQRSYEQYF; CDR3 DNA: TGTGCCAGCAGCTTCCAGCGTTCCTACGAGCAGTACTTC
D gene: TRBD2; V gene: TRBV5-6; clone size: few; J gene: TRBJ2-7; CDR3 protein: CASSPGLAPRNEQYF; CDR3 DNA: TGTGCCAGCAGCCCAGGACTAGCGCCGAGGAACGAGCAGTACTTC
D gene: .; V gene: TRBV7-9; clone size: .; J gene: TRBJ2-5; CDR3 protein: CASSPGVQGTQYF; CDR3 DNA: TGTGCCAGCAGCCCGGGGGTCCAGGGTACCCAGTACTTC
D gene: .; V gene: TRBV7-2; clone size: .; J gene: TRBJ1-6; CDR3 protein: CASSLRPVLGGAPSPLHF; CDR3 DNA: TGTGCCAGCAGCTTAAGGCCGGTGCTGGGGGGGGCACCTTCACCCCTCCACTTT
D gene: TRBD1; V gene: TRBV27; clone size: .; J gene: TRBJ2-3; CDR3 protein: CASSLDRGVFDTQYF; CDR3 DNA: TGTGCCAGCAGTTTAGACAGGGGGGTATTCGATACGCAGTATTTT
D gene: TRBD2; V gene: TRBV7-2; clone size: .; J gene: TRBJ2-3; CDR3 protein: CASSLVRTSVGTQYF; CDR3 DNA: TGTGCCAGCAGCTTAGTCAGGACTAGCGTTGGTACGCAGTATTTT
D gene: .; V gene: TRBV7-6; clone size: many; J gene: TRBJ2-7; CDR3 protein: CASSLADQGYEQYF; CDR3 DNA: TGTGCCAGCAGCTTAGCCGACCAGGGCTACGAGCAGTACTTC
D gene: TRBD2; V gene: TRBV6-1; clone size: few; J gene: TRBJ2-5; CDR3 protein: CASSEVGGGGETQYF; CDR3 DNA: TGTGCCAGCAGTGAAGTGGGCGGGGGAGGAGAGACCCAGTACTTC
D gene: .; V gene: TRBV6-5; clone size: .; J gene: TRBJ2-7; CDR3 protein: CASSPLGAASSYEQYF; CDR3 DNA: TGTGCCAGCAGCCCCCTGGGGGCAGCCTCTTCCTACGAGCAGTACTTC
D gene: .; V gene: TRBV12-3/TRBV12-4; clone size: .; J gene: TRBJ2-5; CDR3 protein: CASSLRGRTSGTQYF; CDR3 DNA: TGTGCCAGCAGTTTGCGGGGGCGGACGTCCGGGACCCAGTACTTC
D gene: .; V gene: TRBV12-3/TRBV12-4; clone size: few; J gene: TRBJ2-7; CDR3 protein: CASSFGGLSYEQYF; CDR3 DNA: TGTGCCAGCAGTTTTGGGGGACTTAGCTACGAGCAGTACTTC
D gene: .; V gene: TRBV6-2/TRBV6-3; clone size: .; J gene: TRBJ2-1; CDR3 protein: CASSFATIEQFF; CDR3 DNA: TGTGCCAGCAGTTTTGCTACAATTGAGCAGTTCTTC
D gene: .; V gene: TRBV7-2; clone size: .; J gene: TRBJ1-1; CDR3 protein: CASSLVMAGTEAFF; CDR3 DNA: TGTGCCAGCAGCTTAGTAATGGCGGGCACTGAAGCTTTCTTT
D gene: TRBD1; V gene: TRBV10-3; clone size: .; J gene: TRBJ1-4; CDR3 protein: CAISESGTGGQGREKLFF; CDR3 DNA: TGTGCCATCAGTGAGTCGGGGACAGGGGGCCAGGGTCGTGAAAAACTGTTTTTT
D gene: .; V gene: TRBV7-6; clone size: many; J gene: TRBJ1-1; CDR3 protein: CASSLELRGVTLNTEAFF; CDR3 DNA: TGTGCCAGCAGCTTAGAACTTCGGGGGGTGACCTTGAACACTGAAGCTTTCTTT
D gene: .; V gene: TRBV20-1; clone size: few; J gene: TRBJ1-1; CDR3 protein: CSARGMNTEAFF; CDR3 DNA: TGCAGTGCTAGGGGGATGAACACTGAAGCTTTCTTT
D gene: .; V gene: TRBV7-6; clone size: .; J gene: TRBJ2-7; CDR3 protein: CASSLPLQGTYEQYF; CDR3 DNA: TGTGCCAGCAGCTTGCCCCTACAGGGAACCTACGAGCAGTACTTC
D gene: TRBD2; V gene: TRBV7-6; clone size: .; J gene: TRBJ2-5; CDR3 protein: CASSWYGGLAGFQETQYF; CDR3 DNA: TGTGCCAGCAGCTGGTATGGGGGACTAGCGGGATTCCAAGAGACCCAGTACTTC
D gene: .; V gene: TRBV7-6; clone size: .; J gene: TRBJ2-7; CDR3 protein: CASSLGPQGRRGSYEQYF; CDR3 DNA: TGTGCCAGCAGCTTAGGTCCCCAGGGGCGCAGAGGGTCGTACGAGCAGTACTTC
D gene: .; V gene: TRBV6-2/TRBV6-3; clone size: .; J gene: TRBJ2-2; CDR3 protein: CASRPLRNTGELFF; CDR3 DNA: TGTGCCAGCAGACCCCTTCGGAACACCGGGGAGCTGTTTTTT
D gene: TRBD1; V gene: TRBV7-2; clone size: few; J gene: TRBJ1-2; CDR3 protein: CASSLGDRVATFDLKAYGYTF; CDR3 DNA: TGTGCCAGCAGCTTAGGAGACAGGGTGGCTACTTTCGATCTTAAGGCCTATGGCTACACCTTC
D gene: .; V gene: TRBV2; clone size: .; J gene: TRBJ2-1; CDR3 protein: CASSEERGPEAEQFF; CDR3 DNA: TGTGCCAGCAGTGAGGAACGGGGCCCAGAGGCTGAGCAGTTCTTC
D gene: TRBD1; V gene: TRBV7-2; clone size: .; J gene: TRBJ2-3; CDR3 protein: CASSSPGDRVGNTQYF; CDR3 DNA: TGTGCCAGCAGCTCCCCCGGGGACAGGGTCGGTAATACGCAGTATTTT
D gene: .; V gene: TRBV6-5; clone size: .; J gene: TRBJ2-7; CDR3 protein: CASSYSQDYEQYF; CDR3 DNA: TGTGCCAGCAGTTACTCCCAGGACTACGAGCAGTACTTC
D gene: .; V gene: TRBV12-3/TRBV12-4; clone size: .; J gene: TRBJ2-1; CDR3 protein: CASSVTEADEYGNEQFF; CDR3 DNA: TGTGCCAGCAGTGTTACAGAGGCCGATGAATATGGTAATGAGCAGTTCTTC
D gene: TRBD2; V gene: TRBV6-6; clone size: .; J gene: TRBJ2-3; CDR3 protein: CASSYSAGSGARTDTQYF; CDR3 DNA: TGTGCCAGCAGTTACTCGGCGGGTAGCGGGGCCCGCACAGATACGCAGTATTTT
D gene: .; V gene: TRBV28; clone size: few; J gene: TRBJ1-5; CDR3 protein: CASRARRVGNQPQHF; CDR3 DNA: TGTGCCAGTAGGGCCCGAAGGGTGGGCAATCAGCCCCAGCATTTT
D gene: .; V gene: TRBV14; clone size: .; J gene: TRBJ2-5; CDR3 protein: CASSPRKGGETQYF; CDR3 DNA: TGTGCCAGCAGCCCGAGGAAGGGCGGGGAGACCCAGTACTTC
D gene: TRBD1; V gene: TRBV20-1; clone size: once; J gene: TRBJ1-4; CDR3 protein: CSADSGTGDEKLFF; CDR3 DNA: TGCAGTGCTGACTCCGGGACAGGGGATGAAAAACTGTTTTTT
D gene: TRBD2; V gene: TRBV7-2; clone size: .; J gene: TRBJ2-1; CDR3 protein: CASSLRTSGIDEQFF; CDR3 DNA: TGTGCCAGCAGCCTCAGGACTAGCGGGATCGATGAGCAGTTCTTC
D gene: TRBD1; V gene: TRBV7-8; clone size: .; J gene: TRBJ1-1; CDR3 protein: CASSLGGQDTEAFF; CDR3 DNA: TGTGCCAGCAGCTTAGGGGGACAGGACACTGAAGCTTTCTTT
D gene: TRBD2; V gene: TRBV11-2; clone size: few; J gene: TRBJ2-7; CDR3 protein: CASSPRTSGGPTYEQYF; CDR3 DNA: TGTGCCAGCAGCCCCCGGACTAGCGGGGGGCCTACCTACGAGCAGTACTTC
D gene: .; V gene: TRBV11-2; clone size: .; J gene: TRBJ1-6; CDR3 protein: CASTRGRWDNSPLHF; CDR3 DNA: TGTGCCAGCACCCGTGGCCGGTGGGATAATTCACCCCTCCACTTT
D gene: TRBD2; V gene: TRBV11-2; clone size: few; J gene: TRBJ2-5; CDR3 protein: CASSRTSGFQETQYF; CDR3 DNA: TGTGCCAGCAGTCGGACTAGCGGGTTCCAAGAGACCCAGTACTTC
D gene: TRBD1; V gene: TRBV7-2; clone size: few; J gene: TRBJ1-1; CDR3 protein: CASSLVTGVTEAFF; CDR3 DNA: TGTGCCAGCAGCTTAGTTACAGGGGTGACTGAAGCTTTCTTT
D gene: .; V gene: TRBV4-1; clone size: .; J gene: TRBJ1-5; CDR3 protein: CASSVRTGADQPQHF; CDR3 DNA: TGCGCCAGCAGCGTTAGGACTGGGGCGGATCAGCCCCAGCATTTT
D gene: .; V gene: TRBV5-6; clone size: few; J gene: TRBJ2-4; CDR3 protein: CASSLAGRGLIQYF; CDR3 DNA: TGTGCCAGCAGCTTGGCCGGCCGGGGCCTCATTCAGTACTTC